Listed below are T cell receptor beta chains from one sample, sequenced in a study of shared clonotypes between healthy human individuals. Profiled with immunoSEQ multiplex PCR; TCRdb holds only in-frame clones, not every one. The repertoire has approximately 720,000 clones, about 90% of them found once; the top ten carry nearly 25%. The specimen was naive CD8+ T cells sorted from blood. The receptor source for this set is a man in his thirties or forties in good health. Both conserved end residues are part of each CDR3. A D gene is named only where the DNA matches it firmly. Some rows have no size entry. The others give once, few or many, or a class for an expanded clone.

j_gene: TRBJ1-2; d_gene: .; len: 13; abundance: .; v_gene: TRBV29-1; CDR3nt: TGCAGCGTTGAAGATCAGGGGACCTATGGCTACACCTTC; CDR3aa: CSVEDQGTYGYTF
j_gene: TRBJ1-1; d_gene: .; len: 11; abundance: .; v_gene: TRBV11-2; CDR3nt: TGTGCCAGCAGCTTAGGCCCGGGGGCTTTCTTT; CDR3aa: CASSLGPGAFF
j_gene: TRBJ2-1; d_gene: TRBD1; len: 13; abundance: .; v_gene: TRBV11-3; CDR3nt: TGTGCCAGCAGCCCCGGACAGGGCGATGAGCAGTTCTTC; CDR3aa: CASSPGQGDEQFF
j_gene: TRBJ1-5; d_gene: .; len: 14; abundance: .; v_gene: TRBV6-6; CDR3nt: TGTGCCAGCAGCCCACGGGGGGGCAATCAGCCCCAGCATTTT; CDR3aa: CASSPRGGNQPQHF
j_gene: TRBJ2-7; d_gene: .; len: 15; abundance: .; v_gene: TRBV7-9; CDR3nt: TGTGCCAGCAGCACGTGGACAGATAGCTCCTACGAGCAGTACTTC; CDR3aa: CASSTWTDSSYEQYF
j_gene: TRBJ1-5; d_gene: .; len: 15; abundance: .; v_gene: TRBV2; CDR3nt: TGTGCCAGCAGTGAAGCGGAAGAGTGGGATCAGCCCCAGCATTTT; CDR3aa: CASSEAEEWDQPQHF
j_gene: TRBJ2-5; d_gene: .; len: 14; abundance: once; v_gene: TRBV4-1; CDR3nt: TGCGCCAGCAGCCAAGACAGGGGTATAGAGACCCAGTACTTC; CDR3aa: CASSQDRGIETQYF
j_gene: TRBJ1-4; d_gene: .; len: 14; abundance: .; v_gene: TRBV29-1; CDR3nt: TGCAGCGTTGAAGACAGCGCAACTAATGAAAAACTGTTTTTT; CDR3aa: CSVEDSATNEKLFF
j_gene: TRBJ2-1; d_gene: TRBD2; len: 19; abundance: .; v_gene: TRBV7-9; CDR3nt: TGTGCCAGCAGCTCAGGGACTAGCGGGAGGTCGCTCCTGGGCAATGAGCAGTTCTTC; CDR3aa: CASSSGTSGRSLLGNEQFF
j_gene: TRBJ2-7; d_gene: .; len: 12; abundance: .; v_gene: TRBV5-4; CDR3nt: TGTGCCAGCAGCTTGAGGGGGAAGGAGCAGTACTTC; CDR3aa: CASSLRGKEQYF
j_gene: TRBJ2-5; d_gene: .; len: 11; abundance: .; v_gene: TRBV5-1; CDR3nt: TGCGCCAGCAGCTTGGACGAGACCCAGTACTTC; CDR3aa: CASSLDETQYF
j_gene: TRBJ2-7; d_gene: .; len: 15; abundance: .; v_gene: TRBV7-9; CDR3nt: TGTGCCAGCAGCCATGAGGGGGATGGATTTTACGAGCAGTACTTC; CDR3aa: CASSHEGDGFYEQYF
j_gene: TRBJ2-7; d_gene: TRBD2; len: 19; abundance: once; v_gene: TRBV7-8; CDR3nt: TGTGCCAGCAGCTTAGCCCCTAGGACTAGCGGGAGTGACTTCTACGAGCAGTACTTC; CDR3aa: CASSLAPRTSGSDFYEQYF
j_gene: TRBJ2-1; d_gene: TRBD2; len: 15; abundance: .; v_gene: TRBV7-9; CDR3nt: TGTGCCAGCAGCTTAGGGTCGGGAGGGCTCAATGAGCAGTTCTTC; CDR3aa: CASSLGSGGLNEQFF
j_gene: TRBJ2-7; d_gene: .; len: 16; abundance: .; v_gene: TRBV6-1; CDR3nt: TGTGCCAGCAGTGAAGCGAGGGAAAAGGAGTCCTACGAGCAGTACTTC; CDR3aa: CASSEAREKESYEQYF